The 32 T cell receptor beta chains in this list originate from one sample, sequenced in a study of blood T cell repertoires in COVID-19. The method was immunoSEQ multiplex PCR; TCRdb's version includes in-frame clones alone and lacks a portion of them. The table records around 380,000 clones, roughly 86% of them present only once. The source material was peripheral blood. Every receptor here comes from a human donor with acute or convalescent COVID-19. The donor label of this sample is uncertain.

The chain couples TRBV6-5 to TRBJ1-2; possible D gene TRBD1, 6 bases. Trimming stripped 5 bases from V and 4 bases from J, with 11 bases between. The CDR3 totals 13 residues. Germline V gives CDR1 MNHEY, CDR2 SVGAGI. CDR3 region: CASSTGSVYGYTF. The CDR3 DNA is TGTGCCAGCAGTACAGGGAGCGTCTATGGCTACACCTTC.

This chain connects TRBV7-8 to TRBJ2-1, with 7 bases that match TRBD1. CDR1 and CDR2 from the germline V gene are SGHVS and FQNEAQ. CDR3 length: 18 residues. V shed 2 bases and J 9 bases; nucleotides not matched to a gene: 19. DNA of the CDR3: TGTGCCAGCAGCTTATTATGGGAACCCAGGGGGTGGTCCGGTGAGCAGTTCTTC. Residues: CASSLLWEPRGWSGEQFF.

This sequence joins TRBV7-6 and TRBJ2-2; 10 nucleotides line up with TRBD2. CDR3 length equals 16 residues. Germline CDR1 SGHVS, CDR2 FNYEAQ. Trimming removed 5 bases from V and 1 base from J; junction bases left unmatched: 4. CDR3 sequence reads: CASSPRLAGNTGELFF. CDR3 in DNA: TGTGCCAGCAGCCCAAGACTAGCGGGGAACACCGGGGAGCTGTTTTTT.

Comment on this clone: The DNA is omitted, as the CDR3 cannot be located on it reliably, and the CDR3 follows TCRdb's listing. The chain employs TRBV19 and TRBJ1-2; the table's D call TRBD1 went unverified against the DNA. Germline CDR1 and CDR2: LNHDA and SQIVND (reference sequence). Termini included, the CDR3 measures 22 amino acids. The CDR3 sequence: CANDPGDGYTFGSGTRGDGYTF.

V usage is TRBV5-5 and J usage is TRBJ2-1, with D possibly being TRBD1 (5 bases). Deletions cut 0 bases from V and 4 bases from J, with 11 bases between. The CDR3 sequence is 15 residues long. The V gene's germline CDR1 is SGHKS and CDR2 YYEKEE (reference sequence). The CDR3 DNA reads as TGTGCCAGCAGCTTGGAGGTGCAGGGATACAATGAGCAGTTCTTC. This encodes CASSLEVQGYNEQFF.

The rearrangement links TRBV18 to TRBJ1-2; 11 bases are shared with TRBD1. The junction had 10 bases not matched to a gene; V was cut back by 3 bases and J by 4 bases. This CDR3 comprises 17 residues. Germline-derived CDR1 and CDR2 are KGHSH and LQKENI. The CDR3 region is CASSPWTGGPTSYGYTF. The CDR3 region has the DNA TGTGCCAGCTCACCCTGGACAGGGGGCCCCACTAGCTATGGCTACACCTTC.

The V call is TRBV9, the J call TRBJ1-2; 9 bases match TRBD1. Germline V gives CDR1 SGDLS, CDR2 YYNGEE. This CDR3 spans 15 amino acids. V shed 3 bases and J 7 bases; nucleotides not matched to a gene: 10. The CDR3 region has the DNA TGTGCCAGCAGCGGAACAGGGGGCGACCCCTTTGGCTACACCTTC. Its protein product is CASSGTGGDPFGYTF. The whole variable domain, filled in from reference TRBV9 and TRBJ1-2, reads DSGVTQTPKHLITATGQRVTLRCSPRSGDLSVYWYQQSLDQGLQFLIQYYNGEERAKGNILERFSAQQFPDLHSELNLSSLELGDSALYFCASSGTGGDPFGYTFGSGTRLTVV.

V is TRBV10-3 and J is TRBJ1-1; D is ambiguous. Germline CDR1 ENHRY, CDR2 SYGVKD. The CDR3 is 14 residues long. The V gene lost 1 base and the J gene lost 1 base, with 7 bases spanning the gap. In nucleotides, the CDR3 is TGTGCCATCAGTGAGTTGAGTCAGAACACTGAAGCTTTCTTT. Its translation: CAISELSQNTEAFF.

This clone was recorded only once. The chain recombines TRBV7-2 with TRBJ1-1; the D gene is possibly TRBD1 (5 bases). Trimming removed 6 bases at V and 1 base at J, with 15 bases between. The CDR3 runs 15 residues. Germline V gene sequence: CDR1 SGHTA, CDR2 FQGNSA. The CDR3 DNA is TGTGCCAGCAGTCCTCCGGGGGTGAAGAACACTGAAGCTTTCTTT. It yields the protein CASSPPGVKNTEAFF.

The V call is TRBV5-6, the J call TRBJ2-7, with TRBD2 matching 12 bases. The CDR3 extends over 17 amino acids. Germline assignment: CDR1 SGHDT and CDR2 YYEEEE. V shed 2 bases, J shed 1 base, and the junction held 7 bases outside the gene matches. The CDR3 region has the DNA TGTGCCAGCAGCTTCTCCCCCACTAGCGGGGGGTCCTACGAGCAGTACTTC. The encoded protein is CASSFSPTSGGSYEQYF.

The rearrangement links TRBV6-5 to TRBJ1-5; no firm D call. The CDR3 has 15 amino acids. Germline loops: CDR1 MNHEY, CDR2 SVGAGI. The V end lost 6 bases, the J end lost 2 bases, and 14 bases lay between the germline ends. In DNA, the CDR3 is TGTGCCAGCAGCCCCCGAGCGGAGGGCAATCAGCCCCAGCATTTT. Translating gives CASSPRAEGNQPQHF.

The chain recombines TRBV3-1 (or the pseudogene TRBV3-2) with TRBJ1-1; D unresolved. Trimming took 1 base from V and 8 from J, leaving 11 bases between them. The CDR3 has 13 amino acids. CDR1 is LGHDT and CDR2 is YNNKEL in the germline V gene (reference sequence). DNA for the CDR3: TGTGCCAGCAGCCAAGTTCCGGTAAGCGAAGCTTTCTTT. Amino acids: CASSQVPVSEAFF.

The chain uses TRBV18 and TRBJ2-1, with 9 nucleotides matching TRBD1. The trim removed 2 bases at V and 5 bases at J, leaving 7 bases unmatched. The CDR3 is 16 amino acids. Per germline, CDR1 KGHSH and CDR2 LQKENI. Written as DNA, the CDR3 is TGTGCCAGCTCACCAGGGGGGACAGGGTATAACAATGAGCAGTTCTTC. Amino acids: CASSPGGTGYNNEQFF. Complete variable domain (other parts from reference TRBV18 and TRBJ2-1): NAGVMQNPRHLVRRRGQEARLRCSPMKGHSHVYWYRQLPEEGLKFMVYLQKENIIDESGMPKERFSAEFPKEGPSILRIQQVVRGDSAAYFCASSPGGTGYNNEQFFGPGTRLTVL.

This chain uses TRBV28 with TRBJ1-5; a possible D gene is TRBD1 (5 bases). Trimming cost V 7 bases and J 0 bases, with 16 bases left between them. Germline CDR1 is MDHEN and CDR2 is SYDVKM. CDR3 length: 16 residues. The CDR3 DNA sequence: TGTGCCAGCACCGAATGGGGGACTCATAGCAATCAGCCCCAGCATTTT. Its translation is CASTEWGTHSNQPQHF. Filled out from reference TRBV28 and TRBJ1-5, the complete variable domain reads DVKVTQSSRYLVKRTGEKVFLECVQDMDHENMFWYRQDPGLGLRLIYFSYDVKMKEKGDIPEGYSVSREKKERFSLILESASTNQTSMYLCASTEWGTHSNQPQHFGDGTRLSIL.

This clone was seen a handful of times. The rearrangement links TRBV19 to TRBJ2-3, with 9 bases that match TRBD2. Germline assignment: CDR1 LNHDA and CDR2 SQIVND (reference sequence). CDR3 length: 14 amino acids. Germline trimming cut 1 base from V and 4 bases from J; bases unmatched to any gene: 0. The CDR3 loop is CASSIVAGADTQYF. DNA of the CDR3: TGTGCCAGTAGTATAGTAGCGGGGGCAGATACGCAGTATTTT.

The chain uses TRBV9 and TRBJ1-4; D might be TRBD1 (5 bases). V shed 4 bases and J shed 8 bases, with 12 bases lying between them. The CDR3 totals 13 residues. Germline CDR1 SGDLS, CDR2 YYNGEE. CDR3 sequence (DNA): TGTGCCAGCAGCTCCCGAAGGGGCGAAAAACTGTTTTTT. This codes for CASSSRRGEKLFF.

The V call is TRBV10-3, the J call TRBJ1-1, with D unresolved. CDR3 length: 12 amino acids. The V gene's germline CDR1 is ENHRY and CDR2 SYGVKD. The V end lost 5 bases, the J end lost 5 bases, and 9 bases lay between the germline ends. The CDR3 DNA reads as TGTGCCATCAGTTTTCGGGGAACTGAAGCTTTCTTT. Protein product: CAISFRGTEAFF.

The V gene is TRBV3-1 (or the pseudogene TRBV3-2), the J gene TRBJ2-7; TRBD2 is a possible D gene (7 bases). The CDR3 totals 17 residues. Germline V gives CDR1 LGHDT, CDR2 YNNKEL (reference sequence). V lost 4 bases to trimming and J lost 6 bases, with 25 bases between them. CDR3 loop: CASSLRGGGRLSGEQYF. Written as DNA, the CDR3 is TGTGCCAGCAGCCTCCGAGGGGGGGGACGACTCTCAGGCGAGCAGTACTTC.

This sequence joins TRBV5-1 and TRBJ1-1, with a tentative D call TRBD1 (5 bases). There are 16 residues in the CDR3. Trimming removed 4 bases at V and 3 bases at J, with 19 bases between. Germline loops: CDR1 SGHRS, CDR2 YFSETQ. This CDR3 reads CASSPRLEAGDTEAFF. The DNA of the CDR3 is TGCGCCAGCAGCCCAAGGTTAGAGGCGGGGGACACTGAAGCTTTCTTT.

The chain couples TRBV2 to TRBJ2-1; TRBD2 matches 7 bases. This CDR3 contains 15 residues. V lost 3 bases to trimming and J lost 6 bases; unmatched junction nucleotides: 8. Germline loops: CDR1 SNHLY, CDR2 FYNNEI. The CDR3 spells CASSEERGQLNEQFF. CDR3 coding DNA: TGTGCCAGCAGTGAGGAGCGGGGCCAACTCAATGAGCAGTTCTTC.

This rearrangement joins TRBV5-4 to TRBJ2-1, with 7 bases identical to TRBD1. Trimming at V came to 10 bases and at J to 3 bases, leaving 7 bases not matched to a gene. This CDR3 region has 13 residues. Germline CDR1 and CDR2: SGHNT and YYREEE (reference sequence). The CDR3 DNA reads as TGTGCCTCGCGCCGGGACAGCTACAATGAGCAGTTCTTC. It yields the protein CASRRDSYNEQFF.

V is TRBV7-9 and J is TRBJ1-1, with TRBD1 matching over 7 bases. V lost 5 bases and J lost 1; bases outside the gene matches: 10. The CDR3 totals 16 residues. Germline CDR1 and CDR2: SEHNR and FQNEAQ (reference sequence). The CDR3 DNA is TGTGCCAGCAGCCGTTTTACGACAGGGAGGAACACTGAAGCTTTCTTT. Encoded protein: CASSRFTTGRNTEAFF.

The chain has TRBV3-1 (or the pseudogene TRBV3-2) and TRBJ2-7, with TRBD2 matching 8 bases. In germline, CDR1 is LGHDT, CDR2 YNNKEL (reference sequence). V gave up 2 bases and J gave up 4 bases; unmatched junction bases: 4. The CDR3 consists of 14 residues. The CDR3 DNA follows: TGTGCCAGCAGCCAATCTGGCGGGGGGTACGAGCAGTACTTC. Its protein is CASSQSGGGYEQYF.

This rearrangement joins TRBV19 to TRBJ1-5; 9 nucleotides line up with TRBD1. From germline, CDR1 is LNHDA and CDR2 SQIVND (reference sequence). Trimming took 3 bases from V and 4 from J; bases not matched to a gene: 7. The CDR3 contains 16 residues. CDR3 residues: CASSILRDRENQPQHF. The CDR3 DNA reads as TGTGCCAGTAGTATTTTGCGGGACAGGGAGAATCAGCCCCAGCATTTT. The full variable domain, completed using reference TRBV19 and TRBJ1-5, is DGGITQSPKYLFRKEGQNVTLSCEQNLNHDAMYWYRQDPGQGLRLIYYSQIVNDFQKGDIAEGYSVSREKKESFPLTVTSAQKNPTAFYLCASSILRDRENQPQHFGDGTRLSIL.

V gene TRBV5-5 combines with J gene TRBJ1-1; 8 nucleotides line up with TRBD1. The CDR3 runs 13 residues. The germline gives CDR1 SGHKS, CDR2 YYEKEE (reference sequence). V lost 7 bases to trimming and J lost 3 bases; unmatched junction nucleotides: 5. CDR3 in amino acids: CASVRTGYTEAFF. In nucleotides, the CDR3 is TGTGCCAGCGTTCGGACAGGGTACACTGAAGCTTTCTTT.

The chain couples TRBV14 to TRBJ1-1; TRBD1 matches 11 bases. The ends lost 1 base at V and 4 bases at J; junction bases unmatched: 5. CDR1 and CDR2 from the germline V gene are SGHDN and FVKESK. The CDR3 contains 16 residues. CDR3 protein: CASSQASGTGGTEAFF. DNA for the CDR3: TGTGCCAGCAGCCAAGCTTCCGGGACAGGGGGCACTGAAGCTTTCTTT.

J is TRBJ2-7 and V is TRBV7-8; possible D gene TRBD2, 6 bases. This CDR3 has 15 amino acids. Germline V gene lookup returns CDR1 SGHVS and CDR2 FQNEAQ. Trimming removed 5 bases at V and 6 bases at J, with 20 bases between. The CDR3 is CASSPELATSREQYF. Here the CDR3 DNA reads TGTGCCAGCAGCCCCGAGCTAGCGACGTCGCGCGAGCAGTACTTC.

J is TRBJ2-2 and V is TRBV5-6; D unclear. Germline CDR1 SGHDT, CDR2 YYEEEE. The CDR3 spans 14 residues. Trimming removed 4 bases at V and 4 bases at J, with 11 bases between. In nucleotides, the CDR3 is TGTGCCAGCAGCGTGTACTCAATCACCGGGGAGCTGTTTTTT. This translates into CASSVYSITGELFF.

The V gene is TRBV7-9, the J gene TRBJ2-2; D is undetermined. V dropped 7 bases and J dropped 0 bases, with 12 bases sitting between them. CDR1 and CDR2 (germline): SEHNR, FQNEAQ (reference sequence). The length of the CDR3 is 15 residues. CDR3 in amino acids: CASTPQNTNTGELFF. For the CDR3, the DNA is TGTGCCAGCACCCCTCAAAACACGAACACCGGGGAGCTGTTTTTT.

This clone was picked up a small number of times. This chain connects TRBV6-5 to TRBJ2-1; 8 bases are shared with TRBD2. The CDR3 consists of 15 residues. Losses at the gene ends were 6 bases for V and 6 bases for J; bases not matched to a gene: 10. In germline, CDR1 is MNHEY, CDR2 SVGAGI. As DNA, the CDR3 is TGTGCCAGCAGGGCCCTCACCGGGGGGGCCAATGAGCAGTTCTTC. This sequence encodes CASRALTGGANEQFF.

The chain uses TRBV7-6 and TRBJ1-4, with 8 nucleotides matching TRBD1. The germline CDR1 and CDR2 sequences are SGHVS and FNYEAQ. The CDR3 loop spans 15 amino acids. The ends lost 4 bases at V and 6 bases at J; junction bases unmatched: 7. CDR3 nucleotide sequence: TGTGCCAGCAGCTCCTTACAGGGGGGTTATGAAAAACTGTTTTTT. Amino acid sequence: CASSSLQGGYEKLFF.

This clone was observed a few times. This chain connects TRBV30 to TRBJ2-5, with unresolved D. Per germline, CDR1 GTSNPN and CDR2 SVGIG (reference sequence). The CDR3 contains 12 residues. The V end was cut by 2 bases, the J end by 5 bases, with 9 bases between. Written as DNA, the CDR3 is TGTGCCTGGAGTCTTACATTGGAGACCCAGTACTTC. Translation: CAWSLTLETQYF.